Described below is a single T cell receptor (beta chain) sequence and its context. The repertoire was sequenced with immunoSEQ multiplex PCR; TCRdb's copy has only in-frame clones and lacks some. Here the sample spans 10,000 to 15,000 clones, about 74% being singletons. This sample stems from a study of T cells after somatic rescue of genetic block. The V end lost 3 bases, the J end lost 3 bases, and 6 bases lay between the germline ends. Germline CDR1 is KGHSH and CDR2 is LQKENI. The CDR3 runs 14 residues. The source material was peripheral blood mononuclear cells (PBMCs). The V gene is TRBV18, the J gene TRBJ1-6; D is undetermined. The source of this sequence is a boy aged 10-17 years. The CDR3 DNA reads as TGTGCCAGCTCACCCACCTTCTATAATTCACCCCTCCACTTT. Translating it yields CASSPTFYNSPLHF. Filled out from reference TRBV18 and TRBJ1-6, the complete variable domain reads NAGVMQNPRHLVRRRGQEARLRCSPMKGHSHVYWYRQLPEEGLKFMVYLQKENIIDESGMPKERFSAEFPKEGPSILRIQQVVRGDSAAYFCASSPTFYNSPLHFGNGTRLTVT.